This TCR beta chain was profiled in a study of blood T cell repertoires in COVID-19. Study details: Both acute and convalescent COVID-19 samples were obtained from the United States, Italy and Spain. In each case, the material was cDNA or gDNA derived from T cells, B-cell-depleted T cells, or PBMCs.

This clone was recorded a few times. As originally analysed: Reference gene primer amplification gave estimated nucleated cell counts. The assay was immunoSEQ multiplex PCR, and TCRdb's table has in-frame clones only and misses some. V, J and clone size are taken as reported in that table, and D and trimming were inferred from the DNA itself. The sample includes under 30,000 clones, 92% of them seen just once. Sample: peripheral blood. The receptor comes from a man over 45 with active COVID-19.

The DNA of the CDR3 is TGCGCCAGCAGCAAAGCGGTCCTAGCGGGCCCCTACGAGCAGTACTTC. Translated, it gives CASSKAVLAGPYEQYF. The V and J genes are TRBV4-1 and TRBJ2-7; 8 positions match TRBD2. This CDR3 contains 16 residues. CDR1 MGHRA and CDR2 YSYEKL come from the germline V gene. The J segment lost 2 bases and the V segment lost 5 bases, leaving 11 bases of the junction unmatched.